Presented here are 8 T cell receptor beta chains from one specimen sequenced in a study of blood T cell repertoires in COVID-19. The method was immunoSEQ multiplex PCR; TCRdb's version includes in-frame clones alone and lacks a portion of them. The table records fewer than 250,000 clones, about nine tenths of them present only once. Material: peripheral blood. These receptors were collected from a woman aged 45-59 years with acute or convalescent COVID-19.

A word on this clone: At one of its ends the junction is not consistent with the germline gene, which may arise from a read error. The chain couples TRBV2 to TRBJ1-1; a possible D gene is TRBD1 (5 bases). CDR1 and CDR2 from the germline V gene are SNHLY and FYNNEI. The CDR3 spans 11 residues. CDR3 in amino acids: CAGRVSTEAFF. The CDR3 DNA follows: TGTGCCGGCAGGGTGAGCACTGAAGCTTTCTTT.

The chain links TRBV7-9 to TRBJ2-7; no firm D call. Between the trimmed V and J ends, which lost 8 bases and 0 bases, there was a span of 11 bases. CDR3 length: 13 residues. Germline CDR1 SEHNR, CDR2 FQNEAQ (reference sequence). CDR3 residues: CASFGDSSYEQYF. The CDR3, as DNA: TGTGCCAGCTTCGGTGATAGCTCCTACGAGCAGTACTTC.

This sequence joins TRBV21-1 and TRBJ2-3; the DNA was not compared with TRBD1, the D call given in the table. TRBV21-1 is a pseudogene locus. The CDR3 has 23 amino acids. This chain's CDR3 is CASSKYAAREGGQVKTGTDTQYF. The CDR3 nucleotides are TGTGCCAGCAGCAAATACGCAGCCCGAGAGGGGGGACAGGTCAAAACCGGGACAGATACGCAGTATTTT.

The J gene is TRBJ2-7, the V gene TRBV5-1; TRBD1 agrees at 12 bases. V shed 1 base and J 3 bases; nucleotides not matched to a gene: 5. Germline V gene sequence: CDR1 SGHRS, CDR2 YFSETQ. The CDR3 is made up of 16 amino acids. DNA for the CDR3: TGCGCCAGCAGCTTGTTGGGGACAGGGGGCAACTACGAGCAGTACTTC. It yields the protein CASSLLGTGGNYEQYF.

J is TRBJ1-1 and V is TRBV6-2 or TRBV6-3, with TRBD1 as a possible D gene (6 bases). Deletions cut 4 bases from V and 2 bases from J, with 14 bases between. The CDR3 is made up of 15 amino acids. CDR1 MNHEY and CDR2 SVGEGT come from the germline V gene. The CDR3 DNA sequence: TGTGCCAGCAGTTCCCGACAGGTCCACAACACTGAAGCTTTCTTT. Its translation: CASSSRQVHNTEAFF.

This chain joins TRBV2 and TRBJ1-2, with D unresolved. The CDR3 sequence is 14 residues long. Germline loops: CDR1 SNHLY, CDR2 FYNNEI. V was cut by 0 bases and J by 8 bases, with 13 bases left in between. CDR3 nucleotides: TGTGCCAGCAGTGAAGCGACATGGGCTCCGGGCTACACCTTC. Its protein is CASSEATWAPGYTF. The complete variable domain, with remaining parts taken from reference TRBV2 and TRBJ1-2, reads EPEVTQTPSHQVTQMGQEVILRCVPISNHLYFYWYRQILGQKVEFLVSFYNNEISEKSEIFDDQFSVERPDGSNFTLKIRSTKLEDSAMYFCASSEATWAPGYTFGSGTRLTVV.

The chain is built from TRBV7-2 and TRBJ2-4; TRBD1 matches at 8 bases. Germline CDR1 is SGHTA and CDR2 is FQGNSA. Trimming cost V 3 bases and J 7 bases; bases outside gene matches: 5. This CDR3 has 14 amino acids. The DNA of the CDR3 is TGTGCCAGCAGCTTTGGACAGGGAGTCAACATTCAGTACTTC. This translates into CASSFGQGVNIQYF.

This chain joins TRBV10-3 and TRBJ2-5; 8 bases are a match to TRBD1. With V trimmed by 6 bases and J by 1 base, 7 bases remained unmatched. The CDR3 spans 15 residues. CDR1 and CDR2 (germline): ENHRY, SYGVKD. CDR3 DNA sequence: TGTGCCATCAGGGGCGGGACAGGCCCCCAAGAGACCCAGTACTTC. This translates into CAIRGGTGPQETQYF.